The 3 T cell receptor beta chains below come from one sample, sequenced in a study of T cells in Graves' hyperthyroidism and ophthalmopathy. Amplified TCR beta CDR3 regions derived from RNA transcripts. When the TCR CDR3 underwent first-round RT-PCR, the HTBI primer set was used. One entry per CDR3 protein results from TCRdb running MiXCR on the multiplex PCR reads. The table records some 690,000 distinct CDR3 sequences, approximately 15% of them present only once. The source material was blood. The receptor set was obtained from a man in his fifties with Graves' hyperthyroidism.

In this sample, this clonotype turned up many times. The chain has TRBV28 and TRBJ2-1; possible D gene TRBD2, 6 bases. V lost 1 base to trimming and J lost 9 bases, with 19 bases between them. Germline CDR1 and CDR2: MDHEN and SYDVKM. There are 16 residues in the CDR3. CDR3 bases: TGTGCCAGCAGTTTATACGATGGGGGGTCCCTAGGTGAGCAGTTCTTC. This encodes CASSLYDGGSLGEQFF.

The V call is TRBV7-9, the J call TRBJ2-3; D remains ambiguous. V lost 7 bases, J lost 4 bases, and 9 bases lay in between. The germline CDR1 and CDR2 sequences are SEHNR and FQNEAQ (reference sequence). This CDR3 region has 12 residues. The chain's CDR3 is CASKLGADTQYF. DNA of the CDR3: TGTGCCAGCAAGTTGGGTGCAGATACGCAGTATTTT.

This clonotype came up a few times. This chain connects TRBV4-1 to TRBJ1-2, with D unclear. Looked up from germline, CDR1 is MGHRA and CDR2 is YSYEKL. This CDR3 has 16 residues. V lost 1 base and J 5 bases, leaving 17 bases between the germline ends. DNA of the CDR3: TGCGCCAGCAGCCAAGGGCCGGCAAAGGGATTTTATGGCTACACCTTC. It translates to CASSQGPAKGFYGYTF.